The sequence of this TCR beta chain was determined in a study of identifying expanded T cells in peripheral blood. Findings of the study overall: Over about two and four weeks, about 15 and 19 clones changed, versus approximately 1.2 between replicates.

Healthy donors had no documented immune events, such as infections, while sampled. V dropped 6 bases and J dropped 2; count of bases not matched to a gene: 9. The CDR3 is made up of 15 amino acids. Germline CDR1 and CDR2: MNHNS and SASEGT. As to this clone: The antigen remains undetermined.

Sequencing was performed with immunoSEQ multiplex PCR; in TCRdb, only in-frame clones are kept and a portion is missing. The sample holds over 85,000 clones, roughly 85% seen once. This chain joins TRBV6-1 and TRBJ2-7; 8 nucleotides agree with TRBD1. Source material: blood. This receptor was obtained from a person aged 18 to 75 in good health. The CDR3 coding sequence is TGTGCCAGCAGCGCCTCAGGGGGCGCTGCCTACGAGCAGTACTTC. This sequence encodes CASSASGGAAYEQYF.